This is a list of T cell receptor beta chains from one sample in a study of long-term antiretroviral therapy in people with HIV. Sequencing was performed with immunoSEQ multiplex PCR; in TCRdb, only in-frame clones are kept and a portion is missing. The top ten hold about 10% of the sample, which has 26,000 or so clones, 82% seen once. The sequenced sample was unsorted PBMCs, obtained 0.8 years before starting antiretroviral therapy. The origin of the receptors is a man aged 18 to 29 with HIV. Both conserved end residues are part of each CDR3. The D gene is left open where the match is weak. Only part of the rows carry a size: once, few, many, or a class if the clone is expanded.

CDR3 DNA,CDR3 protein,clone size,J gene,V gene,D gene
TGTGCCAGCAGCTCGGGCCCCCTTAGCGGCACAGATACGCAGTATTTT,CASSSGPLSGTDTQYF,.,TRBJ2-3,TRBV11-1,.
TGTGCCAGCTCACTTGGGGGCGTTGTGAACACTGAAGCTTTCTTT,CASSLGGVVNTEAFF,.,TRBJ1-1,TRBV18,.
TGCAGCGTTTGGAGAGGGGAGACCCAGTACTTC,CSVWRGETQYF,.,TRBJ2-5,TRBV29-1,.
TGCGCCAGCAGCCAAGATACAGGGAATTATGGCTACACCTTC,CASSQDTGNYGYTF,.,TRBJ1-2,TRBV4-1,.
TGTGCCAGCAGCTGGGGGGGGAGGGACAGTCTGGAAAAACTGTTTTTT,CASSWGGRDSLEKLFF,.,TRBJ1-4,TRBV5-4,TRBD1
TGTGCCAGCAGTTCCGCGGACGGTAATGAAAAACTGTTTTTT,CASSSADGNEKLFF,.,TRBJ1-4,TRBV28,.
TGTGCCAGTAGTATGAGTCAGGTCCTGTCTACCGAGCAGTACTTC,CASSMSQVLSTEQYF,.,TRBJ2-7,TRBV19,.
TGTGCCAGCAGCTTATCTCCGAGAAATTCACCCCTCCACTTT,CASSLSPRNSPLHF,.,TRBJ1-6,TRBV7-2,.
TGTGCCAGCAGCTTAGTCCATGAGCAGTTCTTC,CASSLVHEQFF,few,TRBJ2-1,TRBV7-9,.
TGTGCCAGCAGTGAACAAACCGTCTCCTACAATGAGCAGTTCTTC,CASSEQTVSYNEQFF,.,TRBJ2-1,TRBV2,.
TGTGCCAGCAGCACCCTATCGAACACAGATACGCAGTATTTT,CASSTLSNTDTQYF,.,TRBJ2-3,TRBV5-5,.
TGTGCCACCAGCAGAGATCTAGGGCAATGGGACAGGGGGCAAGTTAAGGACACTGAAGCTTTCTTT,CATSRDLGQWDRGQVKDTEAFF,once,TRBJ1-1,TRBV15,TRBD1
TGCGCCAGCAGCCAAGGGACGACTGGGGCCAACGTCCTGACTTTC,CASSQGTTGANVLTF,.,TRBJ2-6,TRBV4-1,.
TGTGCCAGCAGCGTTAGCGGGAGCTCCTACAATGAGCAGTTCTTC,CASSVSGSSYNEQFF,.,TRBJ2-1,TRBV9,TRBD2
TGTGCCAGCAGCTTATTTTACGTACAGCACAACACCGGGGAGCTGTTTTTT,CASSLFYVQHNTGELFF,.,TRBJ2-2,TRBV7-8,.
TGTGCCAGCACCCGATACGCGGGGGGACAGGGACGCACAGATACGCAGTATTTT,CASTRYAGGQGRTDTQYF,.,TRBJ2-3,TRBV5-8,.
TGTGCCAGCAGCTTAGATCAGAGGACCCTCCAAGAGACCCAGTACTTC,CASSLDQRTLQETQYF,.,TRBJ2-5,TRBV7-9,.
TGTGCCAGCAGCCAGACAGCGGGGGGGCTTGGCGGGGAGCTGTTTTTT,CASSQTAGGLGGELFF,.,TRBJ2-2,TRBV4-2,TRBD2
TGTGCCAGCAGTGATTGGCCCAATTTTAGCAATCAGCCCCAGCATTTT,CASSDWPNFSNQPQHF,.,TRBJ1-5,TRBV2,.
TGTGCCAGCAGTTTTGGGGCAGGGATCACCTACGAGCAGTACTTC,CASSFGAGITYEQYF,once,TRBJ2-7,TRBV5-8,.
TGTGCCAGCTCACCGCGGGGAGGTAATGAAAAACTGTTTTTT,CASSPRGGNEKLFF,once,TRBJ1-4,TRBV18,.
TGTGCCAGCAGCCGAACCCACACGGGGTCCTCCTACGAGCAGTACTTC,CASSRTHTGSSYEQYF,.,TRBJ2-7,TRBV7-8,.
TGTGCCAGCAGCCCGCCCACGGGCAGGGTCTACGAGCAGTACTTC,CASSPPTGRVYEQYF,.,TRBJ2-7,TRBV7-9,.
TGTGCCAGTAGTACGCCGGCCGGGTTTAGGTACGAGCAGTACTTC,CASSTPAGFRYEQYF,.,TRBJ2-7,TRBV19,.
TGTGCCACCAGCAGAGATAGCTTGGACAGGGTCCTAGATCACGGGGGTGGCTACACCTTC,CATSRDSLDRVLDHGGGYTF,.,TRBJ1-2,TRBV15,TRBD1
TGTGCCAGCAGTTACTCGGGGGGAGCCGGGGAGCTGTTTTTT,CASSYSGGAGELFF,once,TRBJ2-2,TRBV6-5,.
TGTGCCAGCAGCCTTAGTCCCGCCACTGGGGCCAACGTCCTGACTTTC,CASSLSPATGANVLTF,.,TRBJ2-6,TRBV13,.
TGTGCCAGCAGTGAGGGCGAGTTGGGCGCAGATACGCAGTATTTT,CASSEGELGADTQYF,.,TRBJ2-3,TRBV6-4,.
TGTGCCAGCAGCGCCGGTCCAGGCGGGAATCAGCCCCAGCATTTT,CASSAGPGGNQPQHF,.,TRBJ1-5,TRBV9,.
TGTGCCAGCAGCTTGATCCCATCGCCCAGGGGCTACGAGCAGTACTTC,CASSLIPSPRGYEQYF,.,TRBJ2-7,TRBV5-4,.
TGTGCCAGCAGCTTGGAAGACAGGTGGCACGAGCAGTACTTC,CASSLEDRWHEQYF,.,TRBJ2-7,TRBV5-4,.
TGTGCCAGCACTCTAGCGGGATCTCGCTACAATGAGCAGTTCTTC,CASTLAGSRYNEQFF,.,TRBJ2-1,TRBV5-4,TRBD2
TGTGCCAGTAGTATGACAGGGGCCACTGAAGCTTTCTTT,CASSMTGATEAFF,few,TRBJ1-1,TRBV19,TRBD1
TGTGCCAGCAGTTTGTGGGGCGAAGCTGAAGCTTTCTTT,CASSLWGEAEAFF,once,TRBJ1-1,TRBV27,.
TGCGCCAGCAGCTTCGGCGTCAATGAGCAGTTCTTC,CASSFGVNEQFF,few,TRBJ2-1,TRBV5-1,.
TGTGCCAGCAGCCCGGGACACATAACTTACGAGCAGTACTTC,CASSPGHITYEQYF,.,TRBJ2-7,TRBV27,.
TGCAGCGTTGAAAGACGGTTGAACACTGAAGCTTTCTTT,CSVERRLNTEAFF,.,TRBJ1-1,TRBV29-1,.
TGTGCCAGTAGTATTGGTGAGGCGTACGAGCAGTACTTC,CASSIGEAYEQYF,.,TRBJ2-7,TRBV19,.
TGTGCCAGCAGCTCTAGAGGGACAAACCTGAACAATGAGCAGTTCTTC,CASSSRGTNLNNEQFF,.,TRBJ2-1,TRBV11-1,.
TGTGCCAGCAGCGAATCCGGGACAGGGGTTCATCAGCCCCAGCATTTT,CASSESGTGVHQPQHF,.,TRBJ1-5,TRBV7-9,TRBD1
TGTGCCATCAGTGAGCTGGACAGGAGTAACTATGGCTACACCTTC,CAISELDRSNYGYTF,few,TRBJ1-2,TRBV10-3,TRBD1
TGTGCCAGCCGACTCCAGGGGGGATCTAACACTGAAGCTTTCTTT,CASRLQGGSNTEAFF,few,TRBJ1-1,TRBV2,TRBD1
TGTGCCAGCAGTGTAGGACAGGGGAATGGTGGGAATAAGCAGTTCTTC,CASSVGQGNGGNKQFF,.,TRBJ2-1,TRBV2,TRBD1
TGTGCCAGCAGCTTAGCGCGGGGACTCTACGAGCAGTACTTC,CASSLARGLYEQYF,.,TRBJ2-7,TRBV11-2,.
TGTGCCAGCAGCCCGCGACAGGGGGATTCCTACGAGCAGTACTTC,CASSPRQGDSYEQYF,.,TRBJ2-7,TRBV5-5,TRBD1